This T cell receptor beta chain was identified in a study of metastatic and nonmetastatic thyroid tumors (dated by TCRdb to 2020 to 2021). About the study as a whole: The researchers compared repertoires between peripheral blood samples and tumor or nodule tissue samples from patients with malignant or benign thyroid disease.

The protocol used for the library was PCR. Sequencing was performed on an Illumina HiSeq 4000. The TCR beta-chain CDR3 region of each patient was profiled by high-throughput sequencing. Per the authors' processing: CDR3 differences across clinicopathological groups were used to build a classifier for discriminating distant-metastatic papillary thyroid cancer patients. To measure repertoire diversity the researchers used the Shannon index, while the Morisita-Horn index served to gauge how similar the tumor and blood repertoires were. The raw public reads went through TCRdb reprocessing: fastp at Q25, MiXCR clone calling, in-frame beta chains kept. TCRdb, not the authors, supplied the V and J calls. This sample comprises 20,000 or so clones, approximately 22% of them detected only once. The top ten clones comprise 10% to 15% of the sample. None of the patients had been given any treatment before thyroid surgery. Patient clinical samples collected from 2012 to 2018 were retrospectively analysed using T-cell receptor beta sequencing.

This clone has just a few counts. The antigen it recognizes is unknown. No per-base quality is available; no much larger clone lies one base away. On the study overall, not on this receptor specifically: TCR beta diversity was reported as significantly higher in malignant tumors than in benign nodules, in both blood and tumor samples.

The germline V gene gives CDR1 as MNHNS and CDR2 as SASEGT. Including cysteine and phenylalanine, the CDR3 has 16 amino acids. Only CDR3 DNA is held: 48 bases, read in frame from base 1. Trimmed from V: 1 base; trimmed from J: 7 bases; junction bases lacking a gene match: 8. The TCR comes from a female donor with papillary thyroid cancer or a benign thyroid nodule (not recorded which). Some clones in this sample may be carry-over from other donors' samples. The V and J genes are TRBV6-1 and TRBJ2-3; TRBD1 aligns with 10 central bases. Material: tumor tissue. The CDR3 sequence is CASSEEYGQGVNTQYF. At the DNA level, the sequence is TGTGCCAGCAGTGAAGAGTATGGACAGGGGGTAAATACGCAGTATTTT.